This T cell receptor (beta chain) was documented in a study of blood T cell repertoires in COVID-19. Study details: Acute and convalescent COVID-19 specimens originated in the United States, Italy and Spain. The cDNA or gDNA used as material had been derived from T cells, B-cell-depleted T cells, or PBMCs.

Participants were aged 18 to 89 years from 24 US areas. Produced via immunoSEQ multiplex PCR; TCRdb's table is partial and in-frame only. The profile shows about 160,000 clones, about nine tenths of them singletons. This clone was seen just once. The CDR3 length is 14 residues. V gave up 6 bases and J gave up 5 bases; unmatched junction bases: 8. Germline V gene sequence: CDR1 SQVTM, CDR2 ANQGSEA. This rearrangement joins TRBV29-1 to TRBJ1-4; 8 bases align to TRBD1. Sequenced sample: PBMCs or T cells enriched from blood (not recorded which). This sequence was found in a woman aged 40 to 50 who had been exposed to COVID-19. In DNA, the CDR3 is TGCAGCGTAACCCCCGGGACAGGAAATGAAAAACTGTTTTTT. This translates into CSVTPGTGNEKLFF.